Each of the 29 T cell receptor beta chains below was sequenced from the same sample in a study of vaccination and CD4 T cells after COVID-19. Cultured CD4+ T-cell DNA underwent Oncomine TCR Beta short-read sequencing. Using its own MiXCR run on the PCR reads, TCRdb lists one record per CDR3 protein. The sample gives 5,000 or so distinct CDR3 sequences, more than 25% of which show up once; 30% to 40% is in the top ten. No cognate antigen is known for these TCRs. Noted treatment: roughly ten-day PBMC culture with coronavirus spike peptide pools or control peptides (ViraFEST assay). CD4+ T-cell collection from the unexposed donor predated the COVID-19 pandemic (2011-2018). Sequenced: CD4+ T cells from blood, cultured in vitro. The receptors here all came from a human donor in good health.

The chain couples TRBV6-5 to TRBJ1-2; TRBD1 aligns across 7 bases. The V segment lost 0 bases and the J segment 3 bases; nucleotides outside the gene matches: 10. This CDR3 spans 17 amino acids. Germline CDR1 MNHEY, CDR2 SVGAGI. The CDR3 protein is CASSYSFDTGDHYGYTF. The CDR3 nucleotides are TGTGCCAGCAGTTACTCGTTCGATACAGGGGATCACTATGGCTACACCTTC.

Only a few counts were recorded for this clonotype. The rearrangement links TRBV14 to TRBJ2-7; 7 bases match TRBD1. V lost 3 bases to trimming and J lost 6 bases; unmatched junction nucleotides: 5. The CDR3 sequence is 13 residues long. In germline, CDR1 is SGHDN, CDR2 FVKESK. CDR3 in amino acids: CASSQQQGFEQYF. The CDR3, as DNA: TGTGCCAGCAGCCAGCAACAGGGGTTCGAGCAGTACTTC.

This clonotype occurred a few times. The chain couples TRBV10-3 to TRBJ2-3; 7 positions match TRBD2. V was clipped by 9 bases and J by 6 bases; unmatched bases: 12. CDR3 length: 14 residues. Germline assignment: CDR1 ENHRY and CDR2 SYGVKD. This CDR3 is CAISPAGSLDTQYF. The CDR3 DNA is TGTGCCATTTCCCCAGCGGGGTCCCTGGATACGCAGTATTTT.

This clonotype showed up just a few times. J is TRBJ1-1 and V is TRBV1. TRBV1 is a pseudogene locus. The CDR3 sequence is 18 residues long. DNA for the CDR3: TGCACCAGCAGCCAACGACCCCGGGACTCAATATGGAACACTGAAGCTTTCTTT. Amino acids: CTSSQRPRDSIWNTEAFF.

Only a few counts were recorded for this clonotype. The chain uses TRBV12-3 or TRBV12-4 and TRBJ1-1; D is possibly TRBD1 (5 bases). The length of the CDR3 is 13 residues. V lost 5 bases to trimming and J lost 7 bases, with 14 bases between them. The CDR3 nucleotides read TGTGCCAGCAGTCCCAACGGGGGACTTGAAGCTTTCTTT. This codes for CASSPNGGLEAFF.

The rearrangement links TRBV29-1 to TRBJ1-1, with D perhaps TRBD1 (6 bases). The germline V gene has CDR1 SQVTM and CDR2 ANQGSEA. The ends were cut back, 0 bases at V and 1 base at J, with 15 bases in the middle. CDR3 size: 16 residues. The CDR3 DNA follows: TGCAGCGTTGAAGATCGGGTCAGGGGTCGGAACACTGAAGCTTTCTTT. Translated, it gives CSVEDRVRGRNTEAFF.

This clonotype has just a few counts. V is TRBV11-2 and J is TRBJ1-5, with 7 bases lining up with TRBD1. Germline-derived CDR1 and CDR2 are SGHAT and FQNNGV. V dropped 3 bases and J dropped 11; count of bases not matched to a gene: 4. The CDR3 has 12 amino acids. Written as DNA, the CDR3 is TGTGCCAGCAGCTTGACAGGGTCGGCCCAGCATTTT. Translation: CASSLTGSAQHF.

The genes are TRBV19 and TRBJ1-1; no definite D call. Germline V gene lookup returns CDR1 LNHDA and CDR2 SQIVND (reference sequence). The V end lost 3 bases, the J end lost 0 bases, and 11 bases lay between the germline ends. The CDR3 length is 15 residues. The CDR3 spells CASSIGFGLNTEAFF. The CDR3 bases are TGTGCCAGTAGTATCGGGTTTGGCTTGAACACTGAAGCTTTCTTT.

The chain combines TRBV19 with TRBJ1-5; TRBD1 might be the D (6 bases). The germline V gene has CDR1 LNHDA and CDR2 SQIVND (reference sequence). V lost 5 bases and J 6 bases, leaving 20 bases between the germline ends. The CDR3 runs to 16 residues. This chain's CDR3 is CASSPSHTGSGQPQHF. The CDR3 region has the DNA TGTGCCAGTAGTCCATCACATACAGGGTCGGGTCAGCCCCAGCATTTT.

The V gene is TRBV4-2, the J gene TRBJ1-5; D gene uncertain. Trimming pared 4 bases from V and 3 bases from J, leaving 10 bases between. The CDR3 totals 14 residues. Looked up from germline, CDR1 is LGHNA and CDR2 is YNFKEQ. CDR3 sequence reads: CASSPDGYNQPQHF. CDR3 DNA sequence: TGTGCCAGCAGCCCGGACGGCTACAATCAGCCCCAGCATTTT.

The chain has TRBV10-3 and TRBJ1-2; D is perhaps TRBD1 (5 bases). The CDR3 has 13 residues. V was pared by 4 bases and J by 10 bases, with 16 bases between. The V gene's germline CDR1 is ENHRY and CDR2 SYGVKD. CDR3 nucleotide sequence: TGTGCCATCAGTGTGGAGCAGGGAAGTGCCTACACCTTC. It is translated as CAISVEQGSAYTF.

This clonotype is medium-sized. The V call is TRBV6-1, the J call TRBJ1-2, with D maybe TRBD1 (5 bases). The V end was cut by 9 bases, the J end by 3 bases, with 14 bases between. This CDR3 is 13 amino acids long. CDR1 is MNHNS and CDR2 is SASEGT in the germline V gene. CDR3 sequence (DNA): TGTGCCAGAGGGGACTACGGGGACTATGGCTACACCTTC. This encodes CARGDYGDYGYTF.

This clonotype has just a few counts. The chain employs TRBV20-1 and TRBJ2-5; 7 nucleotides line up with TRBD2. The trim removed 1 base at V and 4 bases at J, leaving 9 bases unmatched. Per germline, CDR1 DFQATT and CDR2 SNEGSKA (reference sequence). The CDR3 spans 15 residues. CDR3: CSARGRLLARETQYF. The CDR3 DNA is TGCAGTGCTAGAGGCCGGCTACTAGCGAGAGAGACCCAGTACTTC.

J is TRBJ1-1 and V is TRBV19; tentative D call: TRBD1 (5 bases). Germline values: CDR1 LNHDA, CDR2 SQIVND (reference sequence). This CDR3 contains 14 residues. Trimming pared 5 bases from V and 2 bases from J, leaving 12 bases between. The CDR3 DNA follows: TGTGCCAGTAGTGTGTCCGGGGGAAACACTGAAGCTTTCTTT. It yields the protein CASSVSGGNTEAFF.

The J gene is TRBJ1-2, the V gene TRBV18; no reliable D call. Trimming removed 2 bases from V and 1 base from J, with 11 bases in between. Germline V gene lookup returns CDR1 KGHSH and CDR2 LQKENI. This CDR3 spans 15 amino acids. The CDR3 here is CASSPEGYLNYGYTF. Written as DNA, the CDR3 is TGTGCCAGCTCACCAGAGGGCTACCTTAACTATGGCTACACCTTC.

This rearrangement joins TRBV19 to TRBJ1-2; the D gene is possibly TRBD1 (6 bases). V shed 4 bases and J shed 4 bases, with 19 bases lying between them. CDR1 is LNHDA, CDR2 SQIVND, per germline (reference sequence). The CDR3 runs to 16 residues. DNA of the CDR3: TGTGCCAGTAGTACCCTGACAGGCAGGGTATCCTATGGCTACACCTTC. It codes for CASSTLTGRVSYGYTF.

The V and J genes are TRBV7-9 and TRBJ2-7, with 7 bases lining up with TRBD1. V gave up 1 base and J gave up 5 bases; unmatched junction bases: 5. This CDR3 has 14 residues. Per the germline V gene, CDR1 is SEHNR and CDR2 is FQNEAQ (reference sequence). The CDR3 sequence is CASSLEGQLHEQYF. CDR3 in DNA: TGTGCCAGCAGCTTAGAGGGACAGCTCCACGAGCAGTACTTC.

This clonotype was seen only a few times. The chain is built from TRBV29-1 and TRBJ2-6, with D hard to call. Germline V gene data show CDR1 as SQVTM and CDR2 as ANQGSEA. The CDR3 covers 13 residues. V lost 3 bases, J lost 2 bases, and 5 bases lay in between. The CDR3 coding sequence is TGCAGCGTTGACGTGGCTGGGGCCAACGTCCTGACTTTC. Its protein product is CSVDVAGANVLTF.

The rearrangement joins TRBV28 to TRBJ2-7; 9 bases line up with TRBD1. Germline values: CDR1 MDHEN, CDR2 SYDVKM. The CDR3 is 15 residues long. V trimming: 5 bases; J trimming: 1 base; junction bases outside the gene matches: 6. CDR3 region: CASSLPGQGSYEQYF. As DNA, the CDR3 is TGTGCCAGCAGTCTCCCGGGACAGGGTTCCTACGAGCAGTACTTC.

The chain links TRBV5-6 to TRBJ1-2; 9 bases are a match to TRBD1. The V gene end was trimmed by 4 bases and the J gene end by 3 bases; junction bases not matched to a gene: 4. From germline, CDR1 is SGHDT and CDR2 YYEEEE. CDR3 length: 14 amino acids. DNA for the CDR3: TGTGCCAGCAGCAGGACAGGGGAGGACTATGGCTACACCTTC. Translating it yields CASSRTGEDYGYTF.

V usage is TRBV6-2 or TRBV6-3 and J usage is TRBJ2-3, with D perhaps given as TRBD1 or TRBD2 (5 bases each). This CDR3 is 14 amino acids long. V lost 0 bases to trimming and J lost 4 bases, with 8 bases between them. CDR1 MNHEY and CDR2 SVGEGT come from the germline V gene. The CDR3 sequence: CASSYSMGADTQYF. As DNA, the CDR3 is TGTGCCAGCAGTTACTCGATGGGGGCAGATACGCAGTATTTT.

This chain uses TRBV6-5 with TRBJ1-4; 8 bases line up with TRBD1. The V gene end was trimmed by 4 bases and the J gene end by 7 bases; junction bases not matched to a gene: 5. Germline V lookup: CDR1 MNHEY, CDR2 SVGAGI. CDR3 length: 14 amino acids. In nucleotides, the CDR3 is TGTGCCAGCAGTTTACAGGGGGGTAGTGAAAAACTGTTTTTT. Translated: CASSLQGGSEKLFF.

This sequence joins TRBV7-8 and TRBJ1-5, with no clear D. From germline, CDR1 is SGHVS and CDR2 FQNEAQ. The CDR3 is made up of 15 amino acids. V shed 5 bases and J shed 2 bases, with 13 bases lying between them. Here the CDR3 reads CASSGGVTGNQPQHF. Here the CDR3 DNA reads TGTGCCAGCAGCGGTGGGGTTACGGGCAATCAGCCCCAGCATTTT.

V and J are TRBV12-3 or TRBV12-4 and TRBJ2-7, with D perhaps TRBD2 (6 bases). Trimming took 4 bases from V and 2 from J, leaving 12 bases between them. The CDR3 is made up of 14 amino acids. CDR3 region: CASSWDQRAYEQYF. The CDR3, as DNA: TGTGCCAGCAGTTGGGACCAGCGGGCCTACGAGCAGTACTTC.

The rearrangement joins TRBV5-1 to TRBJ1-2; unclear D gene. V lost 2 bases and J 2 bases, leaving 7 bases between the germline ends. In germline, CDR1 is SGHRS, CDR2 YFSETQ. The CDR3 is 13 amino acids. CDR3 sequence reads: CASSFEGNYGYTF. DNA of the CDR3: TGCGCCAGCAGCTTCGAGGGAAACTATGGCTACACCTTC.

The sample holds one count of this clonotype. The chain combines TRBV14 with TRBJ2-2; the D is unclear. Germline-derived CDR1 and CDR2 are SGHDN and FVKESK. The CDR3 sequence is 13 residues long. With 1 base removed from V and 4 bases from J, the gap between germline ends came to 4 bases. The CDR3 DNA is TGTGCCAGCAGCCAAGGATTCACCGGGGAGCTGTTTTTT. Its translation is CASSQGFTGELFF. The full variable domain, rest sourced from reference TRBV14 and TRBJ2-2, is EAGVTQFPSHSVIEKGQTVTLRCDPISGHDNLYWYRRVMGKEIKFLLHFVKESKQDESGMPNNRFLAERTGGTYSTLKVQPAELEDSGVYFCASSQGFTGELFFGEGSRLTVL.

The chain employs TRBV27 and TRBJ1-1; tentatively, D is TRBD1 (6 bases). The CDR3 extends over 14 amino acids. V gave up 3 bases and J gave up 5 bases, with 13 bases separating them. CDR1 MNHEY and CDR2 SMNVEV come from the germline V gene (reference sequence). CDR3 DNA: TGTGCCAGCAGTTTCTTCGACAGGAATACTGAAGCTTTCTTT. Protein sequence: CASSFFDRNTEAFF.

This clonotype was found a few times. The chain employs TRBV10-3 and TRBJ1-2, with no clear D. The germline CDR1 and CDR2 sequences are ENHRY and SYGVKD. V gave up 2 bases and J gave up 0 bases, with 13 bases separating them. This CDR3 comprises 16 residues. The CDR3 is CAISERVTATNYGYTF. The CDR3 nucleotides read TGTGCCATCAGTGAGAGGGTTACGGCTACTAACTATGGCTACACCTTC.

This clonotype was counted a few times. This chain connects TRBV19 to TRBJ2-5; tentatively, D is TRBD2 (6 bases). Trimming pared 7 bases from V and 4 bases from J, leaving 13 bases between. This CDR3 comprises 13 residues. Germline lookup yields CDR1 LNHDA and CDR2 SQIVND (reference sequence). Here the CDR3 DNA reads TGTGCCAGTAACTCCCACGGGGGAGAGACCCAGTACTTC. Translation gives CASNSHGGETQYF.